One and the same sample provided the 15 T cell receptor beta chains below, sequenced in a study of blood T cell repertoires in COVID-19. Produced via immunoSEQ multiplex PCR; TCRdb's table is partial and in-frame only. The table records roughly 80,000 clones, about 82% of them present only once. The material sequenced was peripheral blood. All receptors come from a woman aged 55-69 years with acute or convalescent COVID-19.

This sequence joins TRBV6-6 and TRBJ1-5; TRBD1 aligns across 7 bases. The ends lost 4 bases at V and 2 bases at J; junction bases unmatched: 5. The germline V gene encodes CDR1 MNHNY and CDR2 SVGAGI (reference sequence). The CDR3 runs to 15 residues. CDR3 residues: CASSLGGEGNQPQHF. The CDR3 nucleotides read TGTGCCAGCAGTTTAGGGGGCGAGGGCAATCAGCCCCAGCATTTT.

The chain uses TRBV11-2 and TRBJ1-3; 7 positions match TRBD1. The CDR3 consists of 16 residues. Germline CDR1 and CDR2: SGHAT and FQNNGV. Trimming cost V 6 bases and J 2 bases; bases outside gene matches: 10. The CDR3 reads CASSHETGVPGNTIYF. CDR3 DNA: TGTGCCAGCAGTCACGAAACAGGGGTGCCTGGAAACACCATATATTTT.

The DNA for the CDR3 is TGTGCCAGCAGCGGACCCGGGACAGGGAGAGGCTACACCTTC. Protein sequence: CASSGPGTGRGYTF. This sequence joins TRBV5-6 and TRBJ1-2; 9 bases fit TRBD1. Trimming removed 4 bases from V and 8 bases from J; junction bases left unmatched: 9. The CDR3 length is 14 residues. CDR1 and CDR2 from the germline V gene are SGHDT and YYEEEE.

The chain employs TRBV12-3 or TRBV12-4 and TRBJ2-2, with D perhaps TRBD1 (6 bases). V was cut by 2 bases and J by 7 bases, with 8 bases left in between. The CDR3 is made up of 13 amino acids. The CDR3 reads CASSLQDSGELFF. The CDR3 DNA reads as TGTGCCAGCAGTTTACAGGACAGCGGGGAGCTGTTTTTT.

This chain joins TRBV18 and TRBJ1-2; no definite D call. The CDR3 is made up of 16 amino acids. Germline CDR1 KGHSH, CDR2 LQKENI. V shed 2 bases and J shed 2 bases, with 15 bases lying between them. DNA of the CDR3: TGTGCCAGCTCACCATACGAGGAGACGCACAACTATGGCTACACCTTC. It specifies CASSPYEETHNYGYTF.

The chain couples TRBV10-3 to TRBJ2-5; D remains ambiguous. CDR3 length: 14 amino acids. V shed 3 bases and J shed 1 base, with 9 bases lying between them. Germline V CDR1 and CDR2: ENHRY, SYGVKD. The CDR3 sequence: CAISDQVLQETQYF. The DNA of the CDR3 is TGTGCCATCAGTGATCAAGTACTCCAAGAGACCCAGTACTTC.

The chain employs TRBV7-9 and TRBJ2-6; TRBD1 might be the D (5 bases). The germline V gene has CDR1 SEHNR and CDR2 FQNEAQ (reference sequence). Trimming took 3 bases from V and 1 from J, leaving 13 bases between them. The CDR3 contains 17 residues. CDR3 in DNA: TGTGCCAGCAGCTTGACGCAGGGTATTTCTGGGGCCAACGTCCTGACTTTC. This sequence encodes CASSLTQGISGANVLTF.

This rearrangement joins TRBV7-2 to TRBJ1-1; 7 bases align to TRBD1. This CDR3 has 15 residues. The germline V gene encodes CDR1 SGHTA and CDR2 FQGNSA. With V trimmed by 4 bases and J by 6 bases, 11 bases remained unmatched. CDR3 residues: CASSSVGTGEAEAFF. The DNA of the CDR3 is TGTGCCAGCAGCTCAGTCGGTACAGGGGAGGCTGAAGCTTTCTTT.

This clone showed up many times. The rearrangement links TRBV3-1 (or the pseudogene TRBV3-2) to TRBJ1-2; no firm D call. This CDR3 comprises 13 residues. CDR1 and CDR2 from the germline V gene are LGHDT and YNNKEL (reference sequence). Trimming stripped 4 bases from V and 2 bases from J, with 8 bases between. In DNA form, the CDR3 reads TGTGCCAGCAGCCCTTGGGAGAACTATGGCTACACCTTC. Protein: CASSPWENYGYTF.

This clone came up once. The CDR3 region is CASSPESQGIRGYTF. In nucleotides, the CDR3 is TGTGCCAGCAGCCCTGAGAGCCAGGGTATCAGGGGCTACACCTTC. The chain carries TRBV3-1 (or the pseudogene TRBV3-2) and TRBJ1-2, with TRBD1 as a possible D gene (5 bases). The CDR3 is made up of 15 amino acids. Germline V lookup: CDR1 LGHDT, CDR2 YNNKEL (reference sequence). V gave up 4 bases and J gave up 8 bases, with 20 bases separating them.

This clone came up once. J is TRBJ2-5 and V is TRBV2, with TRBD1 matching 11 bases. This CDR3 contains 15 residues. The J segment lost 5 bases and the V segment lost 5 bases, leaving 7 bases of the junction unmatched. In germline, CDR1 is SNHLY, CDR2 FYNNEI. The DNA for the CDR3 is TGTGCCAGCAGTTCGGGACAGGGGGTCGGTGAGACCCAGTACTTC. It yields the protein CASSSGQGVGETQYF.

This clone has a handful of counts. The rearrangement joins TRBV7-9 to TRBJ2-7; no clear D gene. CDR1 SEHNR and CDR2 FQNEAQ come from the germline V gene (reference sequence). Trimming took off 5 bases at V and 4 bases at J, with 6 bases between the two ends. CDR3 length equals 11 residues. For the CDR3, the DNA is TGTGCCAGCAGCCGCGAATACGAGCAGTACTTC. This encodes CASSREYEQYF.

The chain employs TRBV9 and TRBJ1-4; 10 bases are a match to TRBD1. The CDR3 covers 17 residues. Germline-derived CDR1 and CDR2 are SGDLS and YYNGEE. V shed 4 bases and J 4 bases; nucleotides not matched to a gene: 10. This CDR3 reads CASSTGQGKDLNEKLFF. Here the CDR3 DNA reads TGTGCCAGCAGCACGGGACAGGGGAAGGATCTTAATGAAAAACTGTTTTTT.

The rearrangement joins TRBV7-2 to TRBJ1-4; the match to TRBD1 covers 7 bases. The CDR3 consists of 15 residues. The germline gives CDR1 SGHTA, CDR2 FQGNSA. The junction had 4 bases not matched to a gene; V was cut back by 1 base and J by 5 bases. CDR3 DNA sequence: TGTGCCAGCAGCTTAGGAGGGACAGCAAATGAAAAACTGTTTTTT. Translated: CASSLGGTANEKLFF. The full variable domain, its missing parts supplied by reference TRBV7-2 and TRBJ1-4, is GAGVSQSPSNKVTEKGKDVELRCDPISGHTALYWYRQSLGQGLEFLIYFQGNSAPDKSGLPSDRFSAERTGGSVSTLTIQRTQQEDSAVYLCASSLGGTANEKLFFGSGTQLSVL.

The rearrangement uses TRBV19 and TRBJ1-2, with 9 bases aligning to TRBD1. The germline gives CDR1 LNHDA, CDR2 SQIVND (reference sequence). Trimming at V came to 0 bases and at J to 8 bases, leaving 4 bases not matched to a gene. The CDR3 is 14 amino acids. CDR3 sequence (DNA): TGTGCCAGTAGTATAGATCGGACAGGGGAAGGCTACACCTTC. It is translated as CASSIDRTGEGYTF.